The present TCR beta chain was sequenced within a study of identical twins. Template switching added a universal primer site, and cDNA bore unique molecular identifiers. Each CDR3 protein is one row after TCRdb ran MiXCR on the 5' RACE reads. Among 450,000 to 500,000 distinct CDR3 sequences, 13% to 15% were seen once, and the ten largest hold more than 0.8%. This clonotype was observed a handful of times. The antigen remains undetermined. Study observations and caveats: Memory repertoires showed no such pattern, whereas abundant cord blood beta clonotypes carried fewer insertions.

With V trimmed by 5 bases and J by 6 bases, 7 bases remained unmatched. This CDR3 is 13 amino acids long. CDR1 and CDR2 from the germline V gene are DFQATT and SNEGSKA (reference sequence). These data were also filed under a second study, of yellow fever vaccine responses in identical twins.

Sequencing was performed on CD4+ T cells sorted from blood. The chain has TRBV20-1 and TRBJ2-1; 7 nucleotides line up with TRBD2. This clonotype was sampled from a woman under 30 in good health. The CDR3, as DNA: TGCAGTGCTCAGAGGACTAGTACCAATGAGCAGTTCTTC. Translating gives CSAQRTSTNEQFF.